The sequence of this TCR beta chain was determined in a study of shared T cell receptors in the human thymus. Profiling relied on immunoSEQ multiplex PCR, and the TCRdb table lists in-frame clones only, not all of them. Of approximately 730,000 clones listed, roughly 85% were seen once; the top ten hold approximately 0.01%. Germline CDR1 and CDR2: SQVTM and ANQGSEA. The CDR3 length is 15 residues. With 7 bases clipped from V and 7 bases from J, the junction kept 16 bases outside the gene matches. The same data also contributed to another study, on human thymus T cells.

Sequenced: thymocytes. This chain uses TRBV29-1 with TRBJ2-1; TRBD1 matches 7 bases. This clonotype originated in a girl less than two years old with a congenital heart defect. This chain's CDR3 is CSAEHQGEWRNEQFF. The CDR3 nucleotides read TGCAGCGCCGAGCACCAGGGGGAGTGGAGGAATGAGCAGTTCTTC.